The present TCR beta chain was sequenced within a study of blood T cell repertoires in COVID-19. Study information: Samples of COVID-19 (acute and convalescent) were obtained from the United States, Italy and Spain. T cells, B-cell-depleted T cells, or PBMCs provided the cDNA or gDNA that served as material.

In the original analysis: Quantification of nucleated cells was approximated via reference gene primer amplification. Some clones are missing from TCRdb's copy, which holds only in-frame ones; the method was immunoSEQ multiplex PCR. Clone size and V and J calls were adopted from that table, with D and trimming inferred from the DNA. This table holds some 260,000 clones, more than 65% found once. The sequence was obtained from a young woman with acute or convalescent COVID-19. The sample consisted of peripheral blood.

CDR3 nucleotide sequence: TGTGCCAGTAGTCCCCGCGGGACAGGTGCGCGAACGACTGGAAACACCATATATTTT. Encoded protein: CASSPRGTGARTTGNTIYF. V is TRBV19 and J is TRBJ1-3; 8 positions match TRBD1. Germline CDR1 reads LNHDA; CDR2 reads SQIVND (reference sequence). The V and J ends lost 5 bases and 2 bases, in that order; junction bases with no gene match: 17. The CDR3 runs to 19 residues. The full variable domain, rest sourced from reference TRBV19 and TRBJ1-3, is DGGITQSPKYLFRKEGQNVTLSCEQNLNHDAMYWYRQDPGQGLRLIYYSQIVNDFQKGDIAEGYSVSREKKESFPLTVTSAQKNPTAFYLCASSPRGTGARTTGNTIYFGEGSWLTVV.